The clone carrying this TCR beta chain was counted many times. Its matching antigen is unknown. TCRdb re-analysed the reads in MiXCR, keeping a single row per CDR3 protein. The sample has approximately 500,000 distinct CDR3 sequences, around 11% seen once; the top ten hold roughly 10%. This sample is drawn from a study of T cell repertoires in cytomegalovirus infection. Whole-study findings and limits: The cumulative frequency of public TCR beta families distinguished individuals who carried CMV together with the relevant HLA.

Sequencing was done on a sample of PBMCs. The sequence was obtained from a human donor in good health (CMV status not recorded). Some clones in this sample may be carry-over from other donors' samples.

The CDR3 DNA reads TGTGCCAGCAGGGTAGGTGTAGGGGTGAACACTGAAGCTTTCTTT. It yields the protein CASRVGVGVNTEAFF. The rearrangement uses TRBV28 and TRBJ1-1; D possibly corresponds to TRBD1 (5 bases). Germline V gene lookup returns CDR1 MDHEN and CDR2 SYDVKM. The CDR3 runs 15 residues. The V and J ends lost 6 bases and 0 bases respectively, with 14 bases between them.